This TCR beta chain was captured by sequencing in a study of blood T cell repertoires in COVID-19. Study-level information: The United States, Italy and Spain provided the acute and convalescent COVID-19 samples. T cells, B-cell-depleted T cells, or PBMCs supplied cDNA or gDNA.

The CDR3 spans 16 residues. Germline V gene sequence: CDR1 SGHVS, CDR2 FQNEAQ. J gave up 10 bases and V 6 bases, and 18 bases lay outside the gene matches. In the authors' workflow: By means of reference gene primer amplification, nucleated cell counts were estimated. The data were produced by immunoSEQ multiplex PCR, yet TCRdb's version contains in-frame clones alone and is incomplete. That table gives V, J and clone size, and the DNA gave D and trimming. The sample has more than 80,000 clones, 84% seen once. The sequence derives from a woman aged 55-69 years with acute or convalescent COVID-19. The rearrangement uses TRBV7-8 and TRBJ1-2, with 9 bases lining up with TRBD1. Sequenced sample: peripheral blood. The CDR3 loop reads CASSFIRGQGTDDYTF. DNA for the CDR3: TGTGCCAGCAGTTTTATACGCGGACAGGGGACGGATGACTACACCTTC.